The count of the clone carrying this T cell receptor beta chain is one. This entry comes from a study of control samples from healthy donors and cancer patients. The data were produced by immunoSEQ multiplex PCR, yet TCRdb's version contains in-frame clones alone and is incomplete. The data show roughly 52,000 clones, around 95% seen once. This CDR3 contains 18 residues. J was trimmed by 2 bases and V by 4 bases; bases with no gene match: 13. The germline CDR1 and CDR2 sequences are SGHTA and FQGNSA. The chain carries TRBV7-2 and TRBJ2-1, with TRBD1 matching 8 bases. The specimen sequenced was blood. The sequence came from a man aged 25 to 40 in good health. The CDR3 DNA reads as TGTGCCAGCAGCTCCCGCTCCGGACAGGGAACCACCTACAATGAGCAGTTCTTC. Its protein is CASSSRSGQGTTYNEQFF.